This T cell receptor (beta chain) was sequenced for a study of shared clonotypes between healthy human individuals. Overall study: Each donor contributed plates that comprised three CD4 naive, three CD4 memory, two CD8 naive and one CD8 memory.

Sorted-subset replicate PCRs used about 0.2 ug DNA, about 30,000 T cell genomes. TCRdb's copy holds only in-frame clones and misses some; the assay was immunoSEQ multiplex PCR. The repertoire holds around 2.1 million clones, with under 95% as singletons. With V trimmed by 5 bases and J by 5 bases, 7 bases remained unmatched. This CDR3 spans 15 amino acids. The germline V gene has CDR1 LNHDA and CDR2 SQIVND (reference sequence). Naive CD8 cells lacked CD45RO, underwent positive selection for CCR7 and left out terminally differentiated effector memory CD45RA+ cells. Notes on this clone: As yet, its antigen is unknown.

Findings and limits, study-wide: Clonotypes not shared had lower generation probabilities than those common to all four donors. Clonotypes that were shared across a handful of donors made up around 5% of naive CD4 clonotypes.

This TCR came from a young man in good health. Some clones in this sample may be carry-over from other donors' samples. Source material: naive CD8+ T cells from PBMCs. V and J are TRBV19 and TRBJ1-5; TRBD1 agrees at 9 bases. As DNA, the CDR3 is TGTGCCAGTAGTCCGGACAGGGGAAGGGATCAGCCCCAGCATTTT. It is translated as CASSPDRGRDQPQHF.